The rows below give T cell receptor beta chains drawn from one sample of a study of regulatory T cells in long-lasting Graves disease. TCRdb reprocessed the multiplex PCR reads via MiXCR and lists one record per CDR3 protein. The repertoire holds a few hundred thousand distinct CDR3 sequences, with around 20% as singletons. Specimen: peripheral blood mononuclear cells (PBMCs), collected at new diagnosis, from a patient treated with antithyroid drugs. Receptors originate from a female donor with Graves disease. Each CDR3 is given with its conserved first and last residue. Fields, in order: D gene, J gene, V gene, CDR3 protein. A D gene is named only where the DNA matches it firmly.

d_gene: NA; j_gene: TRBJ2-3; v_gene: TRBV25-1; CDR3aa: CASSDVGDTQYF
d_gene: TRBD1; j_gene: TRBJ2-1; v_gene: TRBV20-1; CDR3aa: CSASPARQGMSYNEQFF
d_gene: TRBD2; j_gene: TRBJ2-7; v_gene: TRBV20-1; CDR3aa: CSASLAESYEQYF
d_gene: NA; j_gene: TRBJ1-2; v_gene: TRBV10-2; CDR3aa: CASSAARSHGYTF
d_gene: TRBD1; j_gene: TRBJ1-1; v_gene: TRBV29-1; CDR3aa: CSAIRGLGTEAFF
d_gene: NA; j_gene: TRBJ2-7; v_gene: TRBV9; CDR3aa: CASSASLTEAYEQYF
d_gene: TRBD2; j_gene: TRBJ2-3; v_gene: TRBV5-6; CDR3aa: CASSLERAGGNTDTQYF
d_gene: TRBD2; j_gene: TRBJ2-5; v_gene: TRBV2; CDR3aa: CASRVGTSGRARETQYF
d_gene: TRBD1; j_gene: TRBJ1-2; v_gene: TRBV5-1; CDR3aa: CASSWTGGAGYGYTF
d_gene: TRBD2; j_gene: TRBJ2-1; v_gene: TRBV3-1; CDR3aa: CASSQDGGGWYNEQFF
d_gene: NA; j_gene: TRBJ2-7; v_gene: TRBV18; CDR3aa: CASSPTGTSYEQYF
d_gene: NA; j_gene: TRBJ2-3; v_gene: TRBV9; CDR3aa: CASSVGQTRTDTQYF
d_gene: NA; j_gene: TRBJ2-4; v_gene: TRBV20-1; CDR3aa: CSAELGGKNIQYF
d_gene: TRBD1; j_gene: TRBJ2-5; v_gene: TRBV7-2; CDR3aa: CASRRTGQENQYF
d_gene: TRBD1; j_gene: TRBJ2-7; v_gene: TRBV7-9; CDR3aa: CASSLAGGQGWEQYF
d_gene: NA; j_gene: TRBJ1-6; v_gene: TRBV27; CDR3aa: CASRPTRGDNSPLHF
d_gene: NA; j_gene: TRBJ1-1; v_gene: TRBV24-1; CDR3aa: CATSSTDTEAFF
d_gene: TRBD1; j_gene: TRBJ1-1; v_gene: TRBV18; CDR3aa: CASSPRDRPSAEAFF